Shown below are 21 T cell receptor beta chains from a single sample sequenced in a study of OX40 agonist ivuxolimab in advanced cancers. Profiling relied on immunoSEQ multiplex PCR, and the TCRdb table lists in-frame clones only, not all of them. The table records under 25,000 clones, 74% of them present only once. The sequenced sample was CD4+ or CD8+ T cells sorted from blood, obtained in a trial of the OX40 agonist ivuxolimab. The receptors stem from an adult with an advanced solid tumor such as melanoma, head and neck, liver or kidney cancer.

The chain employs TRBV5-5 and TRBJ2-4; 7 positions agree with TRBD1. CDR3 length: 16 residues. Per germline, CDR1 SGHKS and CDR2 YYEKEE (reference sequence). Trimming at V came to 0 bases and at J to 3 bases, leaving 6 bases not matched to a gene. The DNA of the CDR3 is TGTGCCAGCAGCTTGGTGACAGGGTGGGGCAAAAACATTCAGTACTTC. Residues: CASSLVTGWGKNIQYF.

This clone was counted only a few times. The rearrangement joins TRBV7-9 to TRBJ2-7, with TRBD1 as a possible D gene (5 bases). V lost 5 bases to trimming and J lost 2 bases, with 13 bases between them. The CDR3 contains 14 residues. Germline lookup yields CDR1 SEHNR and CDR2 FQNEAQ (reference sequence). DNA for the CDR3: TGTGCCAGCAGCCCCCCTGGGGCGGCCTACGAGCAGTACTTC. Protein: CASSPPGAAYEQYF.

The chain has TRBV28 and TRBJ2-7, with D unresolved. The germline V gene encodes CDR1 MDHEN and CDR2 SYDVKM. Trimming left V 6 bases short and J 3 bases short, with 9 bases between. The CDR3 consists of 12 residues. The chain's CDR3 is CASSPSNYEQYF. For the CDR3, the DNA is TGTGCCAGCAGCCCCAGTAACTACGAGCAGTACTTC.

V is TRBV18 and J is TRBJ1-2; D gene unclear. This CDR3 comprises 15 residues. Trimming took 0 bases from V and 0 from J, leaving 8 bases between them. Germline lookup yields CDR1 KGHSH and CDR2 LQKENI. CDR3 residues: CASSPPEDPNYGYTF. The CDR3 nucleotides are TGTGCCAGCTCACCACCAGAAGACCCTAACTATGGCTACACCTTC.

Details on this clone: The germline gene is not matched at one end of the junction; a read error may be the cause. CDR3 loop: CASSEGLAVEQYF. CDR3 in DNA: TGTGCCAGCAGCGAAGGACTAGCGGTCGAGCAGTACTTC. This chain uses TRBV2 with TRBJ2-7; 10 nucleotides align to TRBD2. The CDR3 covers 13 residues. CDR1 is SNHLY, CDR2 FYNNEI, per germline.

Only a few counts were recorded for this clone. The chain combines TRBV13 with TRBJ1-6; tentatively, D is TRBD1 (6 bases). CDR3 length: 16 amino acids. Germline V gene sequence: CDR1 PRHDT, CDR2 FYEKMQ (reference sequence). V was shortened by 1 base and J by 8 bases, with 15 bases between the two germline ends. CDR3 sequence (DNA): TGTGCCAGCAGCTTAGAAGACACAGGGAGGGATTCACCCCTCCACTTT. It yields the protein CASSLEDTGRDSPLHF.

The chain carries TRBV27 and TRBJ2-5; 10 bases are a match to TRBD1. The V gene end was trimmed by 6 bases and the J gene end by 7 bases; junction bases not matched to a gene: 8. The V gene's germline CDR1 is MNHEY and CDR2 SMNVEV (reference sequence). CDR3 length equals 14 residues. The CDR3 DNA is TGTGCCAGCAGCGACCGGGACAGGGGAATGACCCAGTACTTC. Its protein product is CASSDRDRGMTQYF.

This clone turned up a few times. CDR3 sequence (DNA): TGTGCCAGCAGCCCAGGGACGCCGACTGATGCAACTAATGAAAAACTGTTTTTT. Its protein product is CASSPGTPTDATNEKLFF. The V call is TRBV5-4, the J call TRBJ1-4; weak D call: TRBD1 (5 bases). The CDR3 totals 18 residues. Germline V gene lookup returns CDR1 SGHNT and CDR2 YYREEE (reference sequence). V was trimmed by 4 bases and J by 0 bases, leaving 19 bases between them.

This chain connects TRBV11-3 to TRBJ2-7; tentatively, D is TRBD1 (5 bases). V lost 0 bases and J 5 bases, leaving 8 bases between the germline ends. From germline, CDR1 is SGHNT and CDR2 YENEEA. CDR3 length: 13 amino acids. CDR3 nucleotides: TGTGCCAGCAGCTTAGATCCAGGGAACGAGCAGTACTTC. Amino acid sequence: CASSLDPGNEQYF.

The chain links TRBV6-5 to TRBJ2-7; TRBD1 aligns across 7 bases. Germline CDR1 and CDR2: MNHEY and SVGAGI. The CDR3 sequence is 14 residues long. J was trimmed by 3 bases and V by 6 bases; bases with no gene match: 8. The CDR3 loop is CASSPTGVGYEQYF. CDR3 nucleotide sequence: TGTGCCAGCAGCCCCACAGGGGTGGGCTACGAGCAGTACTTC.

The chain has TRBV28 and TRBJ1-2; D perhaps matches TRBD1 (6 bases). Germline CDR1 and CDR2: MDHEN and SYDVKM. This CDR3 is 13 amino acids long. Trimming took off 3 bases at V and 6 bases at J, with 11 bases between the two ends. The CDR3 sequence is CASSLMGGDGYTF. CDR3 in DNA: TGTGCCAGCAGTTTGATGGGGGGCGATGGCTACACCTTC.

In this sample, this clone turned up many times. The V call is TRBV11-3, the J call TRBJ2-7, with D maybe TRBD1 (6 bases). The CDR3 spans 15 residues. V was clipped by 5 bases and J by 2 bases, with 16 bases between them. Germline loops: CDR1 SGHNT, CDR2 YENEEA. The DNA for the CDR3 is TGTGCCAGCAGCCTGGGACACCAGGGGCCCTACGAGCAGTACTTC. Protein: CASSLGHQGPYEQYF.

The rearrangement links TRBV5-8 to TRBJ2-7, with TRBD2 matching over 7 bases. The ends lost 6 bases at V and 2 bases at J; junction bases unmatched: 8. The CDR3 runs 14 residues. CDR1 is SGHTS, CDR2 YDEGEE, per germline. This chain's CDR3 is CASTLLANAYEQYF. The CDR3 coding sequence is TGTGCCAGCACCCTACTAGCGAATGCCTACGAGCAGTACTTC.

This CDR3 is CASSLVGQGQQPQHF. CDR3 nucleotide sequence: TGTGCCAGCAGCTTAGTGGGACAGGGGCAGCAGCCCCAGCATTTT. The chain links TRBV7-9 to TRBJ1-5, with TRBD1 matching over 10 bases. CDR3 length: 15 residues. Germline values: CDR1 SEHNR, CDR2 FQNEAQ (reference sequence). The trim removed 1 base at V and 7 bases at J, leaving 4 bases unmatched.

The V and J genes are TRBV7-2 and TRBJ2-1; 11 nucleotides match TRBD2. V shed 5 bases, J shed 7 bases, and the junction held 7 bases outside the gene matches. The CDR3 runs to 15 residues. Germline V lookup: CDR1 SGHTA, CDR2 FQGNSA. The CDR3 sequence is CASSTIAGGPNEQFF. For the CDR3, the DNA is TGTGCCAGCAGCACTATAGCGGGGGGGCCTAATGAGCAGTTCTTC. The full variable domain, rest sourced from reference TRBV7-2 and TRBJ2-1, is GAGVSQSPSNKVTEKGKDVELRCDPISGHTALYWYRQSLGQGLEFLIYFQGNSAPDKSGLPSDRFSAERTGGSVSTLTIQRTQQEDSAVYLCASSTIAGGPNEQFFGPGTRLTVL.

This chain connects TRBV29-1 to TRBJ1-1; D may be TRBD1 (6 bases). The length of the CDR3 is 12 residues. Germline CDR1 reads SQVTM; CDR2 reads ANQGSEA. The V end lost 4 bases, the J end lost 6 bases, and 12 bases lay between the germline ends. CDR3 nucleotide sequence: TGCAGCGTTGGTGGCGGGGGGCCTGAAGCTTTCTTT. The encoded protein is CSVGGGGPEAFF.

The rearrangement joins TRBV5-1 to TRBJ1-1, with TRBD1 identical over 11 bases. CDR3 length: 16 amino acids. Germline CDR1 SGHRS, CDR2 YFSETQ. V trimming: 4 bases; J trimming: 2 bases; junction bases outside the gene matches: 7. This CDR3 reads CASSPGGTGGNTEAFF. CDR3 in DNA: TGCGCCAGCAGCCCCGGAGGGACAGGGGGAAACACTGAAGCTTTCTTT. Drawing the rest from reference TRBV5-1 and TRBJ1-1, the complete variable domain is KAGVTQTPRYLIKTRGQQVTLSCSPISGHRSVSWYQQTPGQGLQFLFEYFSETQRNKGNFPGRFSGRQFSNSRSEMNVSTLELGDSALYLCASSPGGTGGNTEAFFGQGTRLTVV.

In nucleotides, the CDR3 is TGTGCCAGTACCCCCCGGGACAGGGCCTACGAGCAGTACTTC. Amino acids: CASTPRDRAYEQYF. This chain connects TRBV19 to TRBJ2-7, with 9 bases identical to TRBD1. Germline-derived CDR1 and CDR2 are LNHDA and SQIVND (reference sequence). V trimming: 7 bases; J trimming: 2 bases; junction bases outside the gene matches: 6. The CDR3 is 14 amino acids.

This chain links TRBV7-8 with TRBJ1-1; 9 bases are a match to TRBD1. This CDR3 is 15 amino acids long. CDR1 is SGHVS, CDR2 FQNEAQ, per germline. V was clipped by 2 bases and J by 6 bases; unmatched bases: 7. CDR3 in DNA: TGTGCCAGCAGCTTATCCGGACAGGGGAGCGCTGAAGCTTTCTTT. This sequence encodes CASSLSGQGSAEAFF.

CDR3 coding DNA: TGTGCCAGCAGTTATTTGAGTAAGGGGACCCAGTACTTC. This codes for CASSYLSKGTQYF. The V call is TRBV6-5, the J call TRBJ2-5; D is unclear. Between the trimmed V and J ends, which lost 3 bases and 7 bases, there was a span of 12 bases. The germline V gene encodes CDR1 MNHEY and CDR2 SVGAGI. This CDR3 is 13 amino acids long.

This CDR3 reads CASSPRATGNTIYF. The CDR3 DNA is TGTGCCAGCAGCCCGCGGGCAACTGGAAACACCATATATTTT. The chain joins TRBV13 to TRBJ1-3, with D unclear. This CDR3 spans 14 amino acids. CDR1 is PRHDT, CDR2 FYEKMQ, per germline (reference sequence). Trimming took 5 bases from V and 2 from J, leaving 10 bases between them.